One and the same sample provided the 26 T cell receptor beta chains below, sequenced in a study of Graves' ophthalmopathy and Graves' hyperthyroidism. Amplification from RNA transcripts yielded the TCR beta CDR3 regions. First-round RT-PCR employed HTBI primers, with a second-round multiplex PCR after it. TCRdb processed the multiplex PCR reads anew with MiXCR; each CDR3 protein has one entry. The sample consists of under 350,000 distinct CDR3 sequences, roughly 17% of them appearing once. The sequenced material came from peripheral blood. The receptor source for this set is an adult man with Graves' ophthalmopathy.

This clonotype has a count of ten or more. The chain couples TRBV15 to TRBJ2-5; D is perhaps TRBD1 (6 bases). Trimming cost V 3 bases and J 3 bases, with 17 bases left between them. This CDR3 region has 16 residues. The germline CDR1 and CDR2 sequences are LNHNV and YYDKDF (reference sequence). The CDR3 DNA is TGTGCCACCAGCAGCGCCCCCGTAAACAGGGAAGAGACCCAGTACTTC. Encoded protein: CATSSAPVNREETQYF.

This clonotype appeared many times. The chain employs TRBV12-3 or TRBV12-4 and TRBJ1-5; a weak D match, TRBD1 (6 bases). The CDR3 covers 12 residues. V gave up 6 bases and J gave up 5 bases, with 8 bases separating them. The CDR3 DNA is TGTGCCAGCAGAACAGGGTATCAGCCCCAGCATTTT. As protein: CASRTGYQPQHF.

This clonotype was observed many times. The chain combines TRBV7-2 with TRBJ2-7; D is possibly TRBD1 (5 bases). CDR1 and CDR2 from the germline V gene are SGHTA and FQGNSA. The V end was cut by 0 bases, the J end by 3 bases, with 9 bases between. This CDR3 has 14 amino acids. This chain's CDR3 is CASSLAAGLYEQYF. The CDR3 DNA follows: TGTGCCAGCAGCTTAGCGGCAGGGCTCTACGAGCAGTACTTC.

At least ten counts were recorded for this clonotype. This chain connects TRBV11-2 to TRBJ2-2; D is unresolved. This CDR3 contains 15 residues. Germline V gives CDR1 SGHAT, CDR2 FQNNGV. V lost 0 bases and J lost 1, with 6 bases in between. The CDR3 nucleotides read TGTGCCAGCAGCTTAGATGCAGGGAACACCGGGGAGCTGTTTTTT. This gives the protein CASSLDAGNTGELFF.

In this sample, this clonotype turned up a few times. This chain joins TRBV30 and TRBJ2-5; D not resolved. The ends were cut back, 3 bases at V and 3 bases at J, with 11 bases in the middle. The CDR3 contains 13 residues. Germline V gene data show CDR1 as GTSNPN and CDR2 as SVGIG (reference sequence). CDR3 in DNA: TGTGCCTGGAGCGCTCCTCCCGAAGAGACCCAGTACTTC. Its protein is CAWSAPPEETQYF.

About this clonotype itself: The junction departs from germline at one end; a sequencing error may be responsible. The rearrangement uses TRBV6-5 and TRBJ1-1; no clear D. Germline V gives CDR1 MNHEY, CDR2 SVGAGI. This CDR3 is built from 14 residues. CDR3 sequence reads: CASSYRASNTGAFF. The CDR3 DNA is TGTGCCAGCAGTTACAGGGCTTCGAACACTGGAGCTTTCTTT.

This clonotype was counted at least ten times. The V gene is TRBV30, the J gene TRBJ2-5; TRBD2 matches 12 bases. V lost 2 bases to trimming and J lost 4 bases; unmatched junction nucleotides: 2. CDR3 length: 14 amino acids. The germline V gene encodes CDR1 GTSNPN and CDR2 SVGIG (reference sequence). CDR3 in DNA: TGTGCCTGGAGTCTGGGACTAGCGGGAGAGACCCAGTACTTC. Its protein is CAWSLGLAGETQYF. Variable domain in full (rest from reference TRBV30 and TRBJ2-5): SQTIHQWPATLVQPVGSPLSLECTVEGTSNPNLYWYRQAAGRGLQLLFYSVGIGQISSEVPQNLSASRPQDRQFILSSKKLLLSDSGFYLCAWSLGLAGETQYFGPGTRLLVL.

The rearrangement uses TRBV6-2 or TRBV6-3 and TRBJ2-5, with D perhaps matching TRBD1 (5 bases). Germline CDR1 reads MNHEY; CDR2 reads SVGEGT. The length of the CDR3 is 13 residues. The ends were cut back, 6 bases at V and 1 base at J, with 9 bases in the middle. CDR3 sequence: CASSVQAQETQYF. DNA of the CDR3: TGTGCCAGCAGCGTACAGGCCCAAGAGACCCAGTACTTC.

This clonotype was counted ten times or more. CDR3 nucleotide sequence: TGTGCCAGCTGGAGGGGGAACACCGGGGAGCTGTTTTTT. Amino acid sequence: CASWRGNTGELFF. This sequence joins TRBV12-3 or TRBV12-4 and TRBJ2-2, with a possible D match to TRBD2 (6 bases). The CDR3 runs 13 residues. Trimming left V 8 bases short and J 1 base short, with 8 bases between.

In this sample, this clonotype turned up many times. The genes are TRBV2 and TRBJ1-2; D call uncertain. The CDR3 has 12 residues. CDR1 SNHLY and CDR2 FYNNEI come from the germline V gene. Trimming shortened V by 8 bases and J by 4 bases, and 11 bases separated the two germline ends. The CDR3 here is CASGDRAYGYTF. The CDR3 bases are TGTGCCAGCGGGGATCGGGCCTATGGCTACACCTTC.

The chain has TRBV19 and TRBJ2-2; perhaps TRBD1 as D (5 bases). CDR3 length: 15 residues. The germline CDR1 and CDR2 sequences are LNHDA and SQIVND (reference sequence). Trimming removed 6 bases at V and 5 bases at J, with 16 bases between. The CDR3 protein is CASSDSSLETGELFF. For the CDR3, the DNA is TGTGCCAGTAGCGACAGTTCGTTGGAGACCGGGGAGCTGTTTTTT.

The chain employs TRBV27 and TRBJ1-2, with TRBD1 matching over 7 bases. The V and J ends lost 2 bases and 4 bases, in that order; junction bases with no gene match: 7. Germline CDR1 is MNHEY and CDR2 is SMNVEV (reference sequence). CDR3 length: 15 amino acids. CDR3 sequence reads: CASSLEQGHLYGYTF. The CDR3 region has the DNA TGTGCCAGCAGTTTAGAACAGGGGCATCTCTATGGCTACACCTTC.

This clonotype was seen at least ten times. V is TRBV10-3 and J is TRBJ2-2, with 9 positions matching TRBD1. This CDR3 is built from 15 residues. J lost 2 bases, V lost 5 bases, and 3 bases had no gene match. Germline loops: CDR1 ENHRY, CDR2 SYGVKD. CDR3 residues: CAISRDRENTGELFF. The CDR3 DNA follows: TGTGCCATCAGTAGGGACAGGGAAAACACCGGGGAGCTGTTTTTT.

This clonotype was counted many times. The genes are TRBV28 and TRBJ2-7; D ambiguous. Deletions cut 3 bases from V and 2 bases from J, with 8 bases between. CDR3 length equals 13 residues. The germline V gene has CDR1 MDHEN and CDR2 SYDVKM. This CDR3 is CASSFSPTYEQYF. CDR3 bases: TGTGCCAGCAGTTTTAGCCCAACCTACGAGCAGTACTTC.

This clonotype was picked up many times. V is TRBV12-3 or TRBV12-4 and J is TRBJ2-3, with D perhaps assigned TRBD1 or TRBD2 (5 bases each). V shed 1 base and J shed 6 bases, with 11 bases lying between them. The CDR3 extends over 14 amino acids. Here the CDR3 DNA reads TGTGCCAGCAGTTTAGTAGCCAGGGAGGATACGCAGTATTTT. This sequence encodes CASSLVAREDTQYF.

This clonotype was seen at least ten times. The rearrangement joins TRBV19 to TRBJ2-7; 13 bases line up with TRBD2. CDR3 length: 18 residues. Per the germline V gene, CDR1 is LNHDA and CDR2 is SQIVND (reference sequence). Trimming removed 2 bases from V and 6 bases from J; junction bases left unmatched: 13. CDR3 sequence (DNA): TGTGCCAGTAGTATAAGGACTAGCGGGAGTATATCCTCCGCCGAGCAGTACTTC. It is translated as CASSIRTSGSISSAEQYF.

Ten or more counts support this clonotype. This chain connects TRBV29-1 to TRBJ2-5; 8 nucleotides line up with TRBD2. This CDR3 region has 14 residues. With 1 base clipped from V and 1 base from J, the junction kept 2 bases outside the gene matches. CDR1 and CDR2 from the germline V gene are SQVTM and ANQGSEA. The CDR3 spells CSVEVAGFQETQYF. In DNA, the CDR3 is TGCAGCGTTGAAGTAGCGGGGTTCCAAGAGACCCAGTACTTC.

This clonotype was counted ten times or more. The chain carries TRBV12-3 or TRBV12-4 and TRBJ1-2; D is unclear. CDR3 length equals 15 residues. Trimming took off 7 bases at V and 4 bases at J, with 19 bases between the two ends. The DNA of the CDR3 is TGTGCCAGCAAAGCTAGCGCAGAGCCAGGCTATGGCTACACCTTC. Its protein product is CASKASAEPGYGYTF.

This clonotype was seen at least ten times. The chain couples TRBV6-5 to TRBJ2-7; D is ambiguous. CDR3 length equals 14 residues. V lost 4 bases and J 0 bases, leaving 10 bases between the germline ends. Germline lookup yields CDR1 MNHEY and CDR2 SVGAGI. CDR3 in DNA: TGTGCCAGCAGTTCGTCCATTTACTCCTACGAGCAGTACTTC. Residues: CASSSSIYSYEQYF.

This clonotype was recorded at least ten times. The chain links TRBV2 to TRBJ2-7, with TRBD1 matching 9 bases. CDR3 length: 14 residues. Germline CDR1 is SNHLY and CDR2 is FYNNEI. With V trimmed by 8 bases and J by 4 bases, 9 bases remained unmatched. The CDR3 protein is CASSRDRDSYEQYF. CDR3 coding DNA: TGTGCCAGCTCCCGGGACAGGGACAGTTACGAGCAGTACTTC.

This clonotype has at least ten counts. The CDR3 here is CAWSTRVSYNSPLHF. The CDR3 bases are TGTGCCTGGAGTACCAGGGTTTCCTATAATTCACCCCTCCACTTT. V gene TRBV30 combines with J gene TRBJ1-6, with D maybe TRBD1 (5 bases). This CDR3 region has 15 residues. The ends were cut back, 2 bases at V and 1 base at J, with 9 bases in the middle. Germline V CDR1 and CDR2: GTSNPN, SVGIG (reference sequence).

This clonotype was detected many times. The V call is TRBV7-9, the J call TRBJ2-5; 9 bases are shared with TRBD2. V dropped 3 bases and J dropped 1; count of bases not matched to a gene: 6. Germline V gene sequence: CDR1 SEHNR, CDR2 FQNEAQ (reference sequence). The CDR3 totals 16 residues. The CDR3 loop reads CASSLFGGRVQETQYF. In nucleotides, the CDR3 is TGTGCCAGCAGCTTGTTTGGCGGGAGGGTCCAAGAGACCCAGTACTTC.

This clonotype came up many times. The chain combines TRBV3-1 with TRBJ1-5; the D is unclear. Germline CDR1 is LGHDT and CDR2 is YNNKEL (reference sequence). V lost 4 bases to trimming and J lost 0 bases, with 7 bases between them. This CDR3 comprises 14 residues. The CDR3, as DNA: TGTGCCAGCAGCCGTCGGTTTAGCAATCAGCCCCAGCATTTT. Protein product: CASSRRFSNQPQHF.

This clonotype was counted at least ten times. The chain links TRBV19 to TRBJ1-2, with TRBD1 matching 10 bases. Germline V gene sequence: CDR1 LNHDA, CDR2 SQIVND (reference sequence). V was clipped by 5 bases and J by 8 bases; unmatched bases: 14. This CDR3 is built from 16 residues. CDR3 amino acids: CASSVPPGQGIGGYTF. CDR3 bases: TGTGCCAGTAGTGTCCCTCCGGGACAGGGGATTGGAGGCTACACCTTC.

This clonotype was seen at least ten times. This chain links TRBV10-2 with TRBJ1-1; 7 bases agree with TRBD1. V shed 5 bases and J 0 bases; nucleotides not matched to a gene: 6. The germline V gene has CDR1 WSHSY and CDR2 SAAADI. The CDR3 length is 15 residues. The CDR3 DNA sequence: TGCGCCAGCAGTCCTTTCGGGACAGTGAACACTGAAGCTTTCTTT. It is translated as CASSPFGTVNTEAFF.

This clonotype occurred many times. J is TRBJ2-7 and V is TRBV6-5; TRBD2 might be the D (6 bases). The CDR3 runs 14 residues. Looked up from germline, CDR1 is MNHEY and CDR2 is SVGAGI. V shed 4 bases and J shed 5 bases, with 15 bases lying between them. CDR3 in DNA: TGTGCCAGCAGTTCACGGGGGAGATATCACGAGCAGTACTTC. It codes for CASSSRGRYHEQYF.